This paragraph reports one T cell receptor beta chain. This sample stems from a study of blood T cell repertoires in COVID-19. In the study overall: The United States, Italy and Spain were the sources of the acute and convalescent COVID-19 samples.

CDR1 SNHLY and CDR2 FYNNEI come from the germline V gene. V was shortened by 1 base and J by 10 bases, with 13 bases between the two germline ends. There are 13 residues in the CDR3. Grouping used clinical history reported by participants in a survey and questionnaire. Sequencing was performed with immunoSEQ multiplex PCR; in TCRdb, only in-frame clones are kept and a portion is missing. Of 150,000 to 200,000 clones in the sample, 65% to 85% are singletons; the top ten hold 5.6%. The receptor's source is a middle-aged woman with acute COVID-19. The chain is built from TRBV2 and TRBJ1-1, with a tentative D call TRBD1 (6 bases). Sequencing was performed on PBMCs or T cells enriched from blood (not recorded which). The CDR3 here is CASSEEQGYVAFF. The CDR3 nucleotides read TGTGCCAGCAGTGAAGAACAGGGTTATGTAGCTTTCTTT.